This TCR beta chain was recorded in a study of vaccination effects on CD4 cells after COVID-19. Whole-study context: Sequencing in the ViraFEST assay came after antigen-specific CD4+ T cells had been expanded with viral peptide pools, which were used to stimulate PBMC. Samples from a couple of convalescent patients were given 16 days and one week before vaccination.

CDR3 length: 14 residues. Trimming removed 6 bases at V and 1 base at J, with 13 bases between. Germline CDR1 SGHRS, CDR2 YFSETQ. Scientists isolated CD4+ T cells after a roughly nine-day culture period ended. This individual contracted SARS-CoV-2 between March and December 2020, as verified by PCR. The authors replaced half the medium with IL-2 medium on days 3 and 7. Data came from immunoSEQ multiplex PCR; TCRdb stores just in-frame clones and leaves some out. The sample holds under 50,000 clones, 60% to 80% seen once. This clone showed up just a few times. Its antigen is as yet unknown. The receptor comes from a human donor who had a prior SARS-CoV-2 infection. V is TRBV5-1 and J is TRBJ1-2, with TRBD1 as a possible D gene (6 bases). The material was CD4+ T cells from PBMCs cultured without peptide, obtained before COVID-19 vaccination. CDR3 protein: CASKARGGNYGYTF. As DNA, the CDR3 is TGCGCCAGCAAGGCCAGGGGAGGTAACTATGGCTACACCTTC.